Listed below are T cell receptor beta chains from one sample, sequenced in a study of T-cell memory formation after mild COVID-19. TCRdb re-derived calls from the 5' RACE reads in MiXCR, one entry per CDR3 protein. The sample lists about 430,000 distinct CDR3 sequences, more than 15% occurring once. The sequenced sample was PBMCs or a T cell subset sorted from them (not recorded which). Receptors originate from a man between 18 and 29 years old who had mild COVID-19 (a few samples of this study predate the infection). Cell type and time point are not known. The CDR3 runs from the conserved cysteine through the conserved F or W. The D gene is left open where the match is weak. The size entry is marked missing in some rows and otherwise reads once, few, many or a size class.

size,D,V,J,DNA,CDR3
-,-,TRBV5-5,TRBJ2-7,TGTGCCAGCAGCTTGACAGCTCTACTCAACTACGAGCAGTACTTC,CASSLTALLNYEQYF
few,-,TRBV11-2,TRBJ2-7,TGTGCCAGCAGAAAGGGGGGATCCTACGAGCAGTACTTC,CASRKGGSYEQYF
-,-,TRBV6-6,TRBJ1-1,TGTGCCAGCAGTTCGGGGGGCAGGGGGAACACTGAAGCTTTCTTT,CASSSGGRGNTEAFF
few,-,TRBV20-1,TRBJ1-1,TGCAGCCTTCAGGGTTTCTCTGTGAACACTGAAGCTTTCTTT,CSLQGFSVNTEAFF
-,TRBD1,TRBV12-3/TRBV12-4,TRBJ1-2,TGTGCCAGCAGTTTACAGGGGGCTGGTGGCTACACCTTC,CASSLQGAGGYTF
-,-,TRBV7-9,TRBJ2-3,TGTGCCAGCAGCTACGGACGGAATCCAGGGACAGATACGCAGTATTTT,CASSYGRNPGTDTQYF
-,TRBD2,TRBV9,TRBJ2-2,TGTGCCAGCAGCGTAAGGTCTAGCGGCGGGGAGCTGTTTTTT,CASSVRSSGGELFF
few,-,TRBV12-3/TRBV12-4,TRBJ1-2,TGTGCCAGCAGTTTAGCGGGGGGCCAGGGCTACACCTTC,CASSLAGGQGYTF
few,-,TRBV24-1,TRBJ2-2,TGTGCCACCAGAGACTGGACCGGGGAGCTGTTTTTT,CATRDWTGELFF
few,TRBD2,TRBV6-5,TRBJ2-7,TGTGCCAGCAGTTACGGCGGGGGGACCTACGAGCAGTACTTC,CASSYGGGTYEQYF
-,-,TRBV5-1,TRBJ2-1,TGCGCCAGCAGCTTGCGGGGAAGAAACAATGAGCAGTTCTTC,CASSLRGRNNEQFF
-,TRBD1,TRBV3-1,TRBJ2-2,TGTGCCAGCAGCCCCCGGGACAGCTACACCGGGGAGCTGTTTTTT,CASSPRDSYTGELFF